This T cell receptor (beta chain) derives from a study of blood T cell repertoires in COVID-19. Study information: Sites across the United States, Italy and Spain contributed samples from acute and convalescent COVID-19. PBMCs, B-cell-depleted T cells, or T cells provided the cDNA or gDNA that made up the material.

The data were produced by immunoSEQ multiplex PCR, yet TCRdb's version contains in-frame clones alone and is incomplete. The profile shows almost 200,000 clones, around four fifths of them singletons. CDR1 is KGHSH, CDR2 LQKENI, per germline. This CDR3 comprises 16 residues. J was trimmed by 8 bases and V by 1 base; bases with no gene match: 13. This receptor was taken from a man between 60 and 75 years old with COVID-19, enrolled during active disease. This chain joins TRBV18 and TRBJ1-2, with 7 bases aligning to TRBD1. Sequencing was done on a sample of peripheral blood. The CDR3 protein is CASSPQGPDRPDGYTF. The CDR3 nucleotides read TGTGCCAGCTCACCACAAGGTCCGGACAGGCCCGACGGCTACACCTTC.